This TCR beta chain came from a study of CXCR3-negative and CXCR3-positive naive CD8 T cells. 5' RACE with UMI labels generated the TRB cDNA libraries. TCRdb re-called the 5' RACE reads and shows each CDR3 protein once, DNA omitted. Its table records approximately 88,000 distinct CDR3 sequences. The sample taken for sequencing was naive CXCR3- CD8+ T cells from blood. Subset: CD45RO-CCR7+CD27+CD95- naive CD8+ T cells lacking CXCR3 (TNR3-). This sequence originates from a human donor in good health. Some clones in this sample may be carry-over from other donors' samples.

This chain's CDR3 is CSASLLGASQDTQYF. The V and J genes are TRBV20-1 and TRBJ2-3; there is no DNA to check the TCRdb D call of TRBD1. The CDR3 consists of 15 residues. CDR1 and CDR2 from the germline V gene are DFQATT and SNEGSKA (reference sequence).